The 19 T cell receptor beta chains presented below share a single source sample, sequenced in a study of brain metastases from non-small cell lung cancer. Clones were sequenced by immunoSEQ multiplex PCR, and TCRdb holds only the in-frame ones, with some missing. There are about 6,000 clones in the sample; approximately 78% occur only once, and around 7.7% lies in the top ten. The sequenced sample consisted of primary lung tumor tissue. The receptors derive from a donor at least 40 years old with non-small cell lung cancer.

This clone has just one count. The V and J genes are TRBV2 and TRBJ1-5; a weak D match, TRBD1 (6 bases). This CDR3 is built from 14 residues. V was cut by 4 bases and J by 4 bases, with 11 bases left in between. Per the germline V gene, CDR1 is SNHLY and CDR2 is FYNNEI. Here the CDR3 reads CASSGQVPNQPQHF. In DNA form, the CDR3 reads TGTGCCAGCAGTGGACAGGTGCCAAATCAGCCCCAGCATTTT. Full variable domain (missing parts from reference TRBV2 and TRBJ1-5): EPEVTQTPSHQVTQMGQEVILRCVPISNHLYFYWYRQILGQKVEFLVSFYNNEISEKSEIFDDQFSVERPDGSNFTLKIRSTKLEDSAMYFCASSGQVPNQPQHFGDGTRLSIL.

The genes are TRBV3-1 (or the pseudogene TRBV3-2) and TRBJ1-3; the D is unclear. Trimming took 1 base from V and 0 from J, leaving 10 bases between them. CDR3 length: 16 amino acids. Germline CDR1 is LGHDT and CDR2 is YNNKEL (reference sequence). CDR3 coding DNA: TGTGCCAGCAGCCAAGGTAGAAGTCTCTCTGGAAACACCATATATTTT. Residues: CASSQGRSLSGNTIYF.

This chain links TRBV7-9 with TRBJ2-2; D may be TRBD1 or TRBD2 (5 bases each). V lost 5 bases, J lost 3 bases, and 13 bases lay in between. The CDR3 has 15 amino acids. Germline CDR1 SEHNR, CDR2 FQNEAQ (reference sequence). CDR3 amino acids: CASSHGDEDTGELFF. The CDR3 coding sequence is TGTGCCAGCAGCCACGGGGACGAGGACACCGGGGAGCTGTTTTTT.

This clone showed up just once. V usage is TRBV6-1 and J usage is TRBJ2-7, with D uncertain. Germline V gene sequence: CDR1 MNHNS, CDR2 SASEGT. CDR3 size: 16 residues. V lost 0 bases and J 3 bases, leaving 15 bases between the germline ends. In DNA form, the CDR3 reads TGTGCCAGCAGTGAAGCGTCATACAGCACTGACTACGAGCAGTACTTC. Amino acid sequence: CASSEASYSTDYEQYF.

The chain couples TRBV19 to TRBJ1-1; D is unresolved. There are 12 residues in the CDR3. The germline V gene has CDR1 LNHDA and CDR2 SQIVND (reference sequence). V was pared by 7 bases and J by 4 bases, with 10 bases between. Written as DNA, the CDR3 is TGTGCCAGTAAGAGGGAGAGCACTGAAGCTTTCTTT. It yields the protein CASKRESTEAFF.

The chain couples TRBV2 to TRBJ1-2; D uncertain. This CDR3 region has 12 residues. Looked up from germline, CDR1 is SNHLY and CDR2 is FYNNEI. Trimming stripped 2 bases from V and 8 bases from J, with 9 bases between. The CDR3 bases are TGTGCCAGCAGTGAATCTTTTAAAGGCTACACCTTC. Translation: CASSESFKGYTF.

By sample share, this clone is medium-sized (0.01 to 0.1%). CDR3 in DNA: TGTGCCAGCAGTTATCCAGGGGCGGCCACTGAAGCTTTCTTT. Its protein is CASSYPGAATEAFF. V gene TRBV6-6 combines with J gene TRBJ1-1; possibly TRBD1 for D (6 bases). CDR1 is MNHNY and CDR2 is SVGAGI in the germline V gene (reference sequence). V was shortened by 3 bases and J by 4 bases, with 12 bases between the two germline ends. The CDR3 runs to 14 residues.

The V and J genes are TRBV19 and TRBJ2-3; possible D gene TRBD2, 7 bases. This CDR3 comprises 14 residues. V gave up 7 bases and J gave up 3 bases, with 14 bases separating them. Germline CDR1 and CDR2: LNHDA and SQIVND (reference sequence). The CDR3 nucleotides are TGTGCCAGTAATGAAGGGGGGGGAACAGATACGCAGTATTTT. It specifies CASNEGGGTDTQYF.

V usage is TRBV10-3 and J usage is TRBJ2-7, with a tentative D call TRBD2 (6 bases). The CDR3 covers 15 residues. Trimming pared 6 bases from V and 1 base from J, leaving 16 bases between. Germline V gene sequence: CDR1 ENHRY, CDR2 SYGVKD. The CDR3 is CAIRDGTVRSYEQYF. CDR3 coding DNA: TGTGCCATCAGGGACGGGACTGTGCGGTCCTACGAGCAGTACTTC.

V usage is TRBV4-3 and J usage is TRBJ1-1, with D perhaps matching TRBD1 (6 bases). Germline V gene data show CDR1 as LGHNA and CDR2 as YSLEER. Trimming took 2 bases from V and 7 from J, leaving 14 bases between them. This CDR3 has 14 residues. CDR3 protein: CASSQQGTGIEAFF. In DNA form, the CDR3 reads TGCGCCAGCAGCCAACAGGGGACGGGAATTGAAGCTTTCTTT.

This chain uses TRBV6-1 with TRBJ1-2, with D unclear. Looked up from germline, CDR1 is MNHNS and CDR2 is SASEGT. Between the trimmed V and J ends, which lost 3 bases and 2 bases, there was a span of 7 bases. This CDR3 has 13 residues. The CDR3 nucleotides read TGTGCCAGCAGTGATCTGGGGAACTATGGCTACACCTTC. It is translated as CASSDLGNYGYTF.

This clone occurred a few times. The genes are TRBV5-1 and TRBJ1-1; D remains unclear. Germline CDR1 SGHRS, CDR2 YFSETQ. V was trimmed by 5 bases and J by 1 base, leaving 9 bases between them. The CDR3 extends over 13 amino acids. CDR3 sequence (DNA): TGCGCCAGCAGTTCGGCGGAGAACACTGAAGCTTTCTTT. Encoded protein: CASSSAENTEAFF.

V is TRBV15 and J is TRBJ1-5; tentatively, D is TRBD1 (5 bases). The V and J ends lost 5 bases and 1 base respectively, with 21 bases between them. Germline lookup yields CDR1 LNHNV and CDR2 YYDKDF (reference sequence). This CDR3 is built from 18 residues. The CDR3 region has the DNA TGTGCCACCAGCGATCGGGACCTTTCCTCCTTAAGCAATCAGCCCCAGCATTTT. Translation: CATSDRDLSSLSNQPQHF.

This clone was observed a handful of times. CDR3 nucleotide sequence: TGTGCCAGCAGCCCTGGGGGCACAGATACGCAGTATTTT. Its protein is CASSPGGTDTQYF. The rearrangement links TRBV6-6 to TRBJ2-3; no clear D. This CDR3 contains 13 residues. From germline, CDR1 is MNHNY and CDR2 SVGAGI (reference sequence). With 6 bases removed from V and 1 base from J, the gap between germline ends came to 8 bases.

V gene TRBV24-1 combines with J gene TRBJ1-3; D not certain. CDR3 size: 16 residues. Germline-derived CDR1 and CDR2 are KGHDR and SFDVKD. V lost 5 bases to trimming and J lost 4 bases, with 17 bases between them. In DNA, the CDR3 is TGTGCCACCAGTGCCCAGCCTAGGGTGCTGGGAAACACCATATATTTT. This encodes CATSAQPRVLGNTIYF.

This clone was found once. J is TRBJ2-3 and V is TRBV7-8, with 14 bases matching TRBD2. Per germline, CDR1 SGHVS and CDR2 FQNEAQ. The CDR3 contains 18 residues. The trim removed 3 bases at V and 0 bases at J, leaving 5 bases unmatched. CDR3 in DNA: TGTGCCAGCAGCTTCGGGACTAGCGGGGGCCCTAGCACAGATACGCAGTATTTT. It codes for CASSFGTSGGPSTDTQYF.

CDR3: CASSLIPGHIMNTEAFF. CDR3 nucleotides: TGTGCCAGCAGCTTAATCCCGGGACATATCATGAACACTGAAGCTTTCTTT. V gene TRBV11-3 combines with J gene TRBJ1-1; D perhaps matches TRBD1 (6 bases). Germline V CDR1 and CDR2: SGHNT, YENEEA. The length of the CDR3 is 17 residues. The V end lost 2 bases, the J end lost 0 bases, and 16 bases lay between the germline ends.

This clone was counted only a few times. The chain's CDR3 is CASSQDFRTGWGSPLHF. DNA of the CDR3: TGCGCCAGCAGCCAAGATTTTAGGACAGGGTGGGGTTCACCCCTCCACTTT. The chain links TRBV4-1 to TRBJ1-6; 8 bases line up with TRBD1. The CDR3 covers 17 residues. V gave up 0 bases and J gave up 9 bases; unmatched junction bases: 10. Germline values: CDR1 MGHRA, CDR2 YSYEKL.

Points on this clone: The same CDR3 also results from other DNA sequences found in this sample. The chain employs TRBV5-1 and TRBJ2-7; 7 bases map to TRBD1. Germline assignment: CDR1 SGHRS and CDR2 YFSETQ. There are 14 residues in the CDR3. The junction had 7 bases not matched to a gene; V was cut back by 3 bases and J by 4 bases. The CDR3 nucleotides read TGCGCCAGCAGCTATCGAGACAGGGCTTACGAGCAGTACTTC. Translation gives CASSYRDRAYEQYF.